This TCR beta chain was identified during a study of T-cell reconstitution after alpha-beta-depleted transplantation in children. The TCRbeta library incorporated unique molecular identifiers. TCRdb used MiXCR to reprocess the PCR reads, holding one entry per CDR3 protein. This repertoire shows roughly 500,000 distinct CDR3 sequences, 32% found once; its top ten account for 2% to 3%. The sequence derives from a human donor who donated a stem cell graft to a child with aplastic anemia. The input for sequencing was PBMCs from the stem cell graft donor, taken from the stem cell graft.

CDR3: CASTVLAGAVNEQFF. CDR3 in DNA: TGTGCCAGCACCGTCCTAGCGGGAGCGGTGAATGAGCAGTTCTTC. The chain links TRBV2 to TRBJ2-1, with 10 bases matching TRBD2. The CDR3 spans 15 residues. Per germline, CDR1 SNHLY and CDR2 FYNNEI. The junction had 10 bases not matched to a gene; V was cut back by 7 bases and J by 7 bases.